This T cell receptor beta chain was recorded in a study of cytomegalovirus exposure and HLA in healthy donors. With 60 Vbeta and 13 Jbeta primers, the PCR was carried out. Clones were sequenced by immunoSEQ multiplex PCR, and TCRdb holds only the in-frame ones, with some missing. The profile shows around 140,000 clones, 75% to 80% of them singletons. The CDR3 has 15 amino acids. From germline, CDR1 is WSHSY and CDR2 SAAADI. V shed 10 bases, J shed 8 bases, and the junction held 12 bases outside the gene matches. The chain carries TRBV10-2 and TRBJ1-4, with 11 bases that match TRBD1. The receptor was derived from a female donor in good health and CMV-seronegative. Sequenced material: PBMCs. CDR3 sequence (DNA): TGCGCCACTTCGGACAGGGGGCGTCAGCAGGAAAAACTGTTTTTT. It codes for CATSDRGRQQEKLFF.